This T cell receptor beta chain derives from a study of CD8+ T cells in alopecia areata. Treatment reported: oral pan-JAK inhibitor, 5-10 mg twice daily. This CDR3 spans 16 amino acids. V was cut by 4 bases and J by 3 bases, with 17 bases left in between. Germline values: CDR1 MGHRA, CDR2 YSYEKL. cDNA serving as the sequencing template came from extracted, reverse transcribed RNA. TCRdb's table, derived via immunoSEQ multiplex PCR, lists solely in-frame clones and lacks some. The profile shows hundreds of thousands of clones, approximately 72% of them singletons. This chain links TRBV4-1 with TRBJ2-3; D is possibly TRBD2 (5 bases). Here the sequenced sample was CD4+ T cells sorted from blood, taken between weeks 43 and 45, from a patient treated with tofacitinib. The origin of this receptor is a human donor with alopecia areata. This CDR3 is CASSLSGSVDTDTQYF. The DNA of the CDR3 is TGCGCCAGCAGCCTCTCGGGGTCCGTAGATACAGATACGCAGTATTTT.